This entry features one T cell receptor (beta chain) sequence. Terminally differentiated effector memory CD45RA+ cells were left out of the naive CD8 fraction, which was CD45RO-negative and positively selected for CCR7. CDR1 and CDR2 from the germline V gene are LNHDA and SQIVND (reference sequence). This CDR3 contains 15 residues. The junction had 7 bases not matched to a gene; V was cut back by 5 bases and J by 4 bases. The data were obtained in a study of shared clonotypes between healthy human individuals. Deep-level settings were used for running the assay. Here immunoSEQ multiplex PCR was the method, and the copy in TCRdb shows in-frame clones only, minus some. There are some 2,100,000 clones in the sample; 85% to 95% occur only once, and about 1.8% lies in the top ten.

The clonotype comes from a man between 18 and 35 years old in good health. Some clones in this sample may be carry-over from other donors' samples. The rearrangement uses TRBV19 and TRBJ1-1; 10 bases line up with TRBD1. Sequencing was done on a sample of naive CD8+ T cells from PBMCs. Here the CDR3 reads CASSRDRGFGTEAFF. DNA of the CDR3: TGTGCCAGTAGTCGGGACAGGGGTTTCGGCACTGAAGCTTTCTTT.